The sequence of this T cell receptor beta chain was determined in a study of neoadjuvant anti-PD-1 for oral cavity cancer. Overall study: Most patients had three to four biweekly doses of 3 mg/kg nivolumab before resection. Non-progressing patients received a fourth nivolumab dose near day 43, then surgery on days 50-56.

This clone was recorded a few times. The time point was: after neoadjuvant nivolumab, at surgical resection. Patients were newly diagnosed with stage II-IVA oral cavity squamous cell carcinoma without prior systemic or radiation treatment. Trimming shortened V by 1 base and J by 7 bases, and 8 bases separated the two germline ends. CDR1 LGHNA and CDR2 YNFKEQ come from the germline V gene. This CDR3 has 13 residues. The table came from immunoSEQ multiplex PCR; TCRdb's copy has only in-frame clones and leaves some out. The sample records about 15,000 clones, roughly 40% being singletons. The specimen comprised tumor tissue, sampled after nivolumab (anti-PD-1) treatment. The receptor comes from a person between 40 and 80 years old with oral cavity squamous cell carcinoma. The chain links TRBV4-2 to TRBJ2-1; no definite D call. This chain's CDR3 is CASSQVAGNEQFF. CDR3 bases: TGTGCCAGCAGCCAAGTAGCCGGGAATGAGCAGTTCTTC.